Presented here are 32 T cell receptor beta chains from one specimen sequenced in a study of control samples from healthy donors and cancer patients. Here immunoSEQ multiplex PCR was the method, and the copy in TCRdb shows in-frame clones only, minus some. The sample carries approximately 170,000 clones, 90% to 95% recorded once. The sequencing sample was made of blood. These receptors were obtained from a woman aged 30 to 39 in good health.

CDR3 DNA: TGTGCCAGCAGCCCAGGGGATGGGCCCACAGATACGCAGTATTTT. Translation gives CASSPGDGPTDTQYF. V gene TRBV7-2 combines with J gene TRBJ2-3; weak D call: TRBD1 (6 bases). Trimming stripped 5 bases from V and 2 bases from J, with 14 bases between. The V gene's germline CDR1 is SGHTA and CDR2 FQGNSA. The CDR3 consists of 15 residues.

This clone turned up a few times. The CDR3 region has the DNA TGTGCCAGCAGCTTAGGGTACGGGGCGACAGAGACTAACTATGGCTACACCTTC. Translated: CASSLGYGATETNYGYTF. The chain joins TRBV7-2 to TRBJ1-2, with D possibly TRBD1 on 5 matching bases. V lost 1 base to trimming and J lost 0 bases, with 18 bases between them. The CDR3 extends over 18 amino acids. Germline V gene sequence: CDR1 SGHTA, CDR2 FQGNSA.

CDR3 region: CASSLGDPGYGYTF. The DNA of the CDR3 is TGTGCCAGCAGCTTAGGGGACCCTGGCTATGGCTACACCTTC. The gene calls are TRBV7-2 and TRBJ1-2, with D possibly TRBD1 on 5 matching bases. V lost 1 base and J 4 bases, leaving 10 bases between the germline ends. Germline CDR1 is SGHTA and CDR2 is FQGNSA. The CDR3 contains 14 residues.

The V and J genes are TRBV9 and TRBJ2-5; TRBD1 matches at 9 bases. This CDR3 comprises 15 residues. CDR1 and CDR2 (germline): SGDLS, YYNGEE. With V trimmed by 4 bases and J by 1 base, 5 bases remained unmatched. CDR3 loop: CASSPGQGPQETQYF. The CDR3 coding sequence is TGTGCCAGCAGCCCGGGACAGGGCCCCCAAGAGACCCAGTACTTC. The full variable domain, with the rest looked up from reference TRBV9 and TRBJ2-5, is DSGVTQTPKHLITATGQRVTLRCSPRSGDLSVYWYQQSLDQGLQFLIQYYNGEERAKGNILERFSAQQFPDLHSELNLSSLELGDSALYFCASSPGQGPQETQYFGPGTRLLVL.

V gene TRBV18 combines with J gene TRBJ2-1, with 9 bases that match TRBD1. This CDR3 contains 17 residues. Trimming took 2 bases from V and 0 from J; bases not matched to a gene: 5. Germline V CDR1 and CDR2: KGHSH, LQKENI. CDR3 in amino acids: CASSPGTGTLSYNEQFF. CDR3 coding DNA: TGTGCCAGCTCACCAGGGACAGGGACCCTCTCCTACAATGAGCAGTTCTTC.

This sequence joins TRBV7-3 and TRBJ2-3, with D hard to call. Trimming shortened V by 5 bases and J by 2 bases, and 11 bases separated the two germline ends. Per the germline V gene, CDR1 is SGHTA and CDR2 is FQGTGA. The CDR3 is made up of 14 amino acids. The CDR3 sequence: CASSPRKYTDTQYF. DNA for the CDR3: TGTGCCAGCAGCCCCCGGAAGTACACAGATACGCAGTATTTT.

J is TRBJ1-5 and V is TRBV27; 7 bases align to TRBD1. CDR1 is MNHEY, CDR2 SMNVEV, per germline (reference sequence). Trimming at V came to 5 bases and at J to 2 bases, leaving 3 bases not matched to a gene. The length of the CDR3 is 14 residues. CDR3 in amino acids: CASSPDRGNQPQHF. CDR3 in DNA: TGTGCCAGCAGTCCCGACAGGGGCAATCAGCCCCAGCATTTT.

With respect to this clone: The same CDR3 arises from other DNA sequences in this sample as well. The rearrangement uses TRBV3-1 (or the pseudogene TRBV3-2) and TRBJ1-4, with 7 bases matching TRBD1. The J segment lost 4 bases and the V segment lost 4 bases, leaving 0 bases of the junction unmatched. The CDR3 consists of 13 residues. In germline, CDR1 is LGHDT, CDR2 YNNKEL (reference sequence). The CDR3 sequence: CASSRQGNEKLFF. CDR3 in DNA: TGTGCCAGCAGCCGACAGGGTAATGAAAAACTGTTTTTT.

The chain uses TRBV6-5 and TRBJ2-5, with D perhaps TRBD1 (5 bases). The CDR3 is made up of 16 amino acids. The germline gives CDR1 MNHEY, CDR2 SVGAGI. V was cut by 0 bases and J by 5 bases, with 16 bases left in between. In nucleotides, the CDR3 is TGTGCCAGCAGTTACTCGTCAGGGCGGTTGAGTGAGACCCAGTACTTC. Protein: CASSYSSGRLSETQYF.

V gene TRBV7-2 combines with J gene TRBJ2-4, with a possible D match to TRBD1 (6 bases). With 3 bases removed from V and 1 base from J, the gap between germline ends came to 10 bases. The V gene's germline CDR1 is SGHTA and CDR2 FQGNSA. The CDR3 length is 15 residues. The CDR3 reads CASSLRGKAKNIQYF. The CDR3, as DNA: TGTGCCAGCAGCTTGAGGGGGAAGGCCAAAAACATTCAGTACTTC.

The chain combines TRBV11-3 with TRBJ2-7; 16 nucleotides line up with TRBD2. CDR1 is SGHNT, CDR2 YENEEA, per germline. CDR3 length equals 16 residues. The V and J ends lost 3 bases and 5 bases, in that order; junction bases with no gene match: 4. In DNA form, the CDR3 reads TGTGCCAGCAGCTTCGGGACTAGCGGGGGGGCCCACGAGCAGTACTTC. This codes for CASSFGTSGGAHEQYF.

The chain carries TRBV6-6 and TRBJ2-7; 11 bases are a match to TRBD2. The germline gives CDR1 MNHNY, CDR2 SVGAGI (reference sequence). CDR3 length: 16 amino acids. With V trimmed by 1 base and J by 1 base, 3 bases remained unmatched. The CDR3 nucleotides are TGTGCCAGCAGTTACTACCCTAGCGGGAGGTCCTACGAGCAGTACTTC. Protein product: CASSYYPSGRSYEQYF.

The chain uses TRBV29-1 and TRBJ1-1; perhaps TRBD1 as D (5 bases). The CDR3 contains 14 residues. Trimming took 5 bases from V and 1 from J, leaving 14 bases between them. The germline V gene encodes CDR1 SQVTM and CDR2 ANQGSEA. The CDR3 sequence is CSVSRVEGNTEAFF. As DNA, the CDR3 is TGCAGCGTTTCCAGGGTGGAAGGGAACACTGAAGCTTTCTTT.

The chain recombines TRBV6-4 with TRBJ2-1; D might be TRBD1 or TRBD2, each matching 7 bases. This CDR3 comprises 15 residues. CDR1 is MRHNA, CDR2 SNTAGT, per germline. With 0 bases removed from V and 5 bases from J, the gap between germline ends came to 11 bases. CDR3 coding DNA: TGTGCCAGCAGTGACTCGGGAGGGGGCCACAATGAGCAGTTCTTC. Amino acids: CASSDSGGGHNEQFF.

This chain uses TRBV15 with TRBJ2-2; 7 nucleotides align to TRBD1. From germline, CDR1 is LNHNV and CDR2 YYDKDF (reference sequence). The CDR3 is 14 residues long. V shed 6 bases and J 5 bases; nucleotides not matched to a gene: 6. CDR3 bases: TGTGCCACCAGTGACAGGGTGGGGACCGGGGAGCTGTTTTTT. Encoded protein: CATSDRVGTGELFF.

The chain carries TRBV27 and TRBJ1-4, with 11 nucleotides matching TRBD1. This CDR3 contains 20 residues. The germline V gene encodes CDR1 MNHEY and CDR2 SMNVEV (reference sequence). Trimming cost V 3 bases and J 8 bases; bases outside gene matches: 20. The CDR3 sequence: CASSFRGDGTGGIKGEKLFF. The DNA for the CDR3 is TGTGCCAGCAGTTTTCGGGGCGACGGGACAGGGGGGATCAAAGGCGAAAAACTGTTTTTT.

The chain employs TRBV9 and TRBJ2-1; TRBD2 agrees at 10 bases. CDR3 length equals 14 residues. Trimming cost V 4 bases and J 6 bases; bases outside gene matches: 4. Germline assignment: CDR1 SGDLS and CDR2 YYNGEE. CDR3 DNA: TGTGCCAGCAGCCCCAGCGGGAGGGCCAATGAGCAGTTCTTC. The encoded protein is CASSPSGRANEQFF.

Of note for this clone: This specimen includes other DNA sequences encoding the same CDR3. This chain uses TRBV6-5 with TRBJ1-5, with a tentative D call TRBD1 (5 bases). This CDR3 region has 15 residues. V lost 6 bases to trimming and J lost 2 bases, with 14 bases between them. CDR1 is MNHEY and CDR2 is SVGAGI in the germline V gene. Here the CDR3 DNA reads TGTGCCAGCAGCCCGGGGCGGTGGGGCAATCAGCCCCAGCATTTT. The encoded protein is CASSPGRWGNQPQHF.

The chain recombines TRBV7-8 with TRBJ2-1; D possibly corresponds to TRBD2 (7 bases). Germline assignment: CDR1 SGHVS and CDR2 FQNEAQ. With 5 bases removed from V and 0 bases from J, the gap between germline ends came to 14 bases. The CDR3 extends over 16 amino acids. The CDR3 reads CASSLRGGASYNEQFF. The CDR3 DNA reads TGTGCCAGCAGCCTCAGAGGGGGGGCCTCCTACAATGAGCAGTTCTTC.

The rearrangement joins TRBV18 to TRBJ1-6, with 7 bases matching TRBD1. Germline CDR1 is KGHSH and CDR2 is LQKENI. J was trimmed by 5 bases and V by 0 bases; bases with no gene match: 1. The CDR3 loop spans 15 amino acids. The CDR3 DNA follows: TGTGCCAGCTCACCACCCCAGGGGGATAATTCACCCCTCCACTTT. Its protein product is CASSPPQGDNSPLHF.

The chain combines TRBV4-2 with TRBJ1-6; D ambiguous. The CDR3 extends over 16 amino acids. V lost 1 base and J 0 bases, leaving 7 bases between the germline ends. The germline CDR1 and CDR2 sequences are LGHNA and YNFKEQ. DNA for the CDR3: TGTGCCAGCAGCCAAGGGTTCCGCTCCTATAATTCACCCCTCCACTTT. This translates into CASSQGFRSYNSPLHF.

The gene calls are TRBV7-9 and TRBJ1-5; D gene ambiguous. The CDR3 runs to 13 residues. V lost 1 base to trimming and J lost 7 bases, with 8 bases between them. The germline V gene encodes CDR1 SEHNR and CDR2 FQNEAQ (reference sequence). DNA for the CDR3: TGTGCCAGCAGCTTAGGGGTAGGCCAGCCCCAGCATTTT. Translated, it gives CASSLGVGQPQHF.

This chain links TRBV5-1 with TRBJ2-2, with D tentatively TRBD1 (6 bases). CDR1 SGHRS and CDR2 YFSETQ come from the germline V gene. The CDR3 is 14 amino acids. V dropped 0 bases and J dropped 4 bases, with 7 bases sitting between them. In nucleotides, the CDR3 is TGCGCCAGCAGCTTGGTAGGGGGCACCGGGGAGCTGTTTTTT. It translates to CASSLVGGTGELFF.

The genes are TRBV6-4 and TRBJ2-7, with 12 bases lining up with TRBD1. With 6 bases clipped from V and 5 bases from J, the junction kept 5 bases outside the gene matches. This CDR3 region has 14 residues. Germline CDR1 is MRHNA and CDR2 is SNTAGT. The CDR3 coding sequence is TGTGCCAGCAGCCCCGGGACAGGGGGCCACGAGCAGTACTTC. This encodes CASSPGTGGHEQYF.

The J gene is TRBJ1-2, the V gene TRBV5-8, with 8 bases that match TRBD1. The germline gives CDR1 SGHTS, CDR2 YDEGEE. J gave up 9 bases and V 4 bases, and 5 bases lay outside the gene matches. This CDR3 region has 12 residues. CDR3 sequence: CASSTWTGRYTF. The DNA of the CDR3 is TGTGCCAGCAGCACCTGGACAGGGCGCTACACCTTC.

This chain uses TRBV11-2 with TRBJ2-6; D gene ambiguous. V lost 1 base, J lost 4 bases, and 8 bases lay in between. The CDR3 sequence is 15 residues long. Germline CDR1 SGHAT, CDR2 FQNNGV. The CDR3 bases are TGTGCCAGCAGCTTAGTAGGGTCCGGGGCCAACGTCCTGACTTTC. Translation gives CASSLVGSGANVLTF.

This chain uses TRBV7-3 with TRBJ2-1, with D unresolved. Trimming cost V 3 bases and J 4 bases, with 7 bases left between them. The germline V gene encodes CDR1 SGHTA and CDR2 FQGTGA. The CDR3 has 13 residues. Here the CDR3 DNA reads TGTGCCAGCAGCTTGGGGAATTACAATGAGCAGTTCTTC. Its translation: CASSLGNYNEQFF.

The chain carries TRBV28 and TRBJ2-3; 7 bases line up with TRBD1. This CDR3 has 15 residues. Germline V gene lookup returns CDR1 MDHEN and CDR2 SYDVKM. Germline trimming cut 5 bases from V and 5 bases from J; bases unmatched to any gene: 10. For the CDR3, the DNA is TGTGCCAGCAGTCCAGGGGGATTGGCACAAGATACGCAGTATTTT. Encoded protein: CASSPGGLAQDTQYF.

This chain uses TRBV6-5 with TRBJ2-7; 9 nucleotides match TRBD1. CDR1 is MNHEY and CDR2 is SVGAGI in the germline V gene. The CDR3 consists of 14 residues. The trim removed 7 bases at V and 1 base at J, leaving 5 bases unmatched. The CDR3 is CASTRGQGSYEQYF. CDR3 DNA: TGTGCCAGCACACGGGGACAGGGTTCCTACGAGCAGTACTTC.

The chain carries TRBV6-2 or TRBV6-3 and TRBJ2-3, with 12 positions matching TRBD2. After removal of 5 bases from V and 5 bases from J, the junction contained 5 bases not matched to a gene. Germline CDR1 MNHEY, CDR2 SVGEGT. The CDR3 totals 15 residues. As DNA, the CDR3 is TGTGCCAGCAGTGTTTCTAGCGGGAGGGGAGATACGCAGTATTTT. This sequence encodes CASSVSSGRGDTQYF.

The chain couples TRBV6-5 to TRBJ2-5, with a tentative D call TRBD1 (6 bases). From germline, CDR1 is MNHEY and CDR2 SVGAGI. Trimming took off 5 bases at V and 3 bases at J, with 10 bases between the two ends. This CDR3 contains 13 residues. CDR3 DNA: TGTGCCAGCAGTACCAGGGGTAAAGAGACCCAGTACTTC. Translated: CASSTRGKETQYF.

The chain links TRBV7-3 to TRBJ1-1; TRBD1 aligns across 7 bases. The CDR3 spans 14 residues. The J segment lost 0 bases and the V segment lost 2 bases, leaving 0 bases of the junction unmatched. CDR1 and CDR2 from the germline V gene are SGHTA and FQGTGA. The CDR3: CASSLDRVNTEAFF. DNA for the CDR3: TGTGCCAGCAGCTTAGACAGGGTGAACACTGAAGCTTTCTTT. The variable domain in full, with the rest retrieved from reference TRBV7-3 and TRBJ1-1, is GAGVSQTPSNKVTEKGKYVELRCDPISGHTALYWYRQSLGQGPEFLIYFQGTGAADDSGLPNDRFFAVRPEGSVSTLKIQRTERGDSAVYLCASSLDRVNTEAFFGQGTRLTVV.